The source of this TCR beta chain is a study of vaccination and CD4 T cells after COVID-19. Study overall: The cells were exposed to overlapping spike peptides originating from SARS-CoV-2, HCoV-NL63, HCoV-OC43 and HCoV-229E for stimulation. For control cultures, the treatment was a CEFX pool, an HIV-1 Nef pool, or no peptide.

Treatment reported: roughly 10-day PBMC culture with coronavirus spike peptide pools or control peptides (ViraFEST assay). Samples of CD4+ T cells were obtained from the unexposed donor before the COVID-19 pandemic (2011-2018). The Oncomine TCR Beta short-read assay was applied to DNA of cultured CD4+ T cells. From cultured CD4+ T cells, genomic DNA was extracted. TCRdb called the PCR reads again in MiXCR, with one record for every CDR3 protein. The sample holds roughly 8,400 distinct CDR3 sequences, around a third seen once. With 6 bases removed from V and 1 base from J, the gap between germline ends came to 13 bases. CDR1 and CDR2 from the germline V gene are DFQATT and SNEGSKA (reference sequence). The CDR3 is made up of 14 amino acids. This clonotype has just a few counts. As yet, its antigen is unknown.

The rearrangement links TRBV20-1 to TRBJ2-4, with D possibly matching TRBD1 (6 bases). Input material: CD4+ T cells from blood, cultured in vitro. The origin of this receptor is a human donor in good health. CDR3 nucleotide sequence: TGCAGTGCGAACGCCGACAGGGCCAAAAACATTCAGTACTTC. Translated, it gives CSANADRAKNIQYF.